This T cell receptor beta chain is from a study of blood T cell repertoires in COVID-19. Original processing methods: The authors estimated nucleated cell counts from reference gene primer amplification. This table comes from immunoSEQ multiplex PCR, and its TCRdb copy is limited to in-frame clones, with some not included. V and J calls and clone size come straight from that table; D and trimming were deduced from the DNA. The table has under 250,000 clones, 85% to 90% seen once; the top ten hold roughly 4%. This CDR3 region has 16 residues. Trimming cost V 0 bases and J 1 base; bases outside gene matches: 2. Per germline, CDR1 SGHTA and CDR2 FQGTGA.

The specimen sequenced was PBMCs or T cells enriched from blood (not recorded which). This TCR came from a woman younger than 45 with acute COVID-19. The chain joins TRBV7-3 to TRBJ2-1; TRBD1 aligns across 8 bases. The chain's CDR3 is CASSLTRTGSYNEQFF. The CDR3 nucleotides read TGTGCCAGCAGCTTAACGAGGACAGGGTCCTACAATGAGCAGTTCTTC.